What follows is one T cell receptor beta chain and its context. Its antigen is still unknown. The source of the sample is a study of cytomegalovirus exposure and HLA in healthy donors. The PCR made use of 60 Vbeta and 13 Jbeta primers. Repertoires were generated with immunoSEQ multiplex PCR, while TCRdb's copy carries only in-frame clones and drops some. The sample consists of fewer than 200,000 clones, about 13% of them appearing once. Study-level points and caveats: Available immune exposure information covered CMV serostatus only. Later analysis associated a missense DCLRE1C variant with TCR beta V- and J-gene trimming. Links to common viral pathogens appeared, in a later analysis, for several of the most significant clusters.

The sequencing sample was made of PBMCs. The sequence was obtained from a middle-aged man in good health and CMV-seropositive.

DNA of the CDR3: TGTGCCAGCAGCCAGGATCCGGACTCCAATTCACCCCTCCACTTT. Amino acids: CASSQDPDSNSPLHF. V gene TRBV9 combines with J gene TRBJ1-6; D unresolved. Per germline, CDR1 SGDLS and CDR2 YYNGEE. The length of the CDR3 is 15 residues. V lost 4 bases and J 7 bases, leaving 15 bases between the germline ends.